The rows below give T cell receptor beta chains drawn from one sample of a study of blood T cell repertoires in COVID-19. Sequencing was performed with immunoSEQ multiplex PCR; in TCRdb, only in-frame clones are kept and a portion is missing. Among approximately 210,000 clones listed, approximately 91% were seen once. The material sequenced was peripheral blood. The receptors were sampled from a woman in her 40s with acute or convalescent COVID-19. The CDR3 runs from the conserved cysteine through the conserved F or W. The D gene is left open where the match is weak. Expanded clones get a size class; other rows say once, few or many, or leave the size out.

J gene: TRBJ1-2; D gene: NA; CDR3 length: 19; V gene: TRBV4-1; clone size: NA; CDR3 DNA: TGCGCCAGCAGCCAAGGGGTTTTTGGGACAACTCTTTATCCCAGCGCCTACACCTTC; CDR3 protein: CASSQGVFGTTLYPSAYTF
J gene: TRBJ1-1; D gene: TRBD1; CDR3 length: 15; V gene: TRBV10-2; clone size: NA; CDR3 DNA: TGCGCCAGCAAGGGGACAGGGGTTCAGAACACTGAAGCTTTCTTT; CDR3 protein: CASKGTGVQNTEAFF
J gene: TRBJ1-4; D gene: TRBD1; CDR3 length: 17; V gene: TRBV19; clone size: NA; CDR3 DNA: TGTGCCAGTAGTATGAGGAACAGGGGAAGTTACTCTGAAAAACTGTTTTTT; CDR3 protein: CASSMRNRGSYSEKLFF
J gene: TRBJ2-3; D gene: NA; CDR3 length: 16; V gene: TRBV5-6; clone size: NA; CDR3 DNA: TGTGCCAGCAGCGTCCTTTTTGGGGCAATCACAGATACGCAGTATTTT; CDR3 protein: CASSVLFGAITDTQYF
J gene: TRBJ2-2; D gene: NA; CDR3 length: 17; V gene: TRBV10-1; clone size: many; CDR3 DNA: TGCGCCAGCAGTGACCTCTGGACAGGAGGGAGCACCGGGGAGCTGTTTTTT; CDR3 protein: CASSDLWTGGSTGELFF
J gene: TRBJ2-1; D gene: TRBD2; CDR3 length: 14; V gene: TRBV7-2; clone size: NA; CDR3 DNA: TGTGCCAGCCGCGGTCCCGGGGGGTACAATGAGCAGTTCTTC; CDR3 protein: CASRGPGGYNEQFF
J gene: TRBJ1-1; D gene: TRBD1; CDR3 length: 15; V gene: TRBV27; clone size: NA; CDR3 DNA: TGTGCCAGCAGTTTATCCGGGACAGGGAACACTGAAGCTTTCTTT; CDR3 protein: CASSLSGTGNTEAFF
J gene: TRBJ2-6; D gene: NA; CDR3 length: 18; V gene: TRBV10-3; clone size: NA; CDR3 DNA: TGTGCCATCAGTGAGTCGCCAGGTCTAAGCTCTGGGGCCAACGTCCTGACTTTC; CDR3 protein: CAISESPGLSSGANVLTF
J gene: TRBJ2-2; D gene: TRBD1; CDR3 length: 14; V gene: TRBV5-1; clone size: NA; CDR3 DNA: TGCGCCAGCAGTCGGGACAGTAGAACCGGGGAGCTGTTTTTT; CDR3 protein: CASSRDSRTGELFF
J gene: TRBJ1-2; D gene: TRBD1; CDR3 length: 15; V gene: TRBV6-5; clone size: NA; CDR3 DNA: TGTGCCAGCAGTTACTCGTCCGTCAGGGGGGAAGGCTACACCTTC; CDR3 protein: CASSYSSVRGEGYTF
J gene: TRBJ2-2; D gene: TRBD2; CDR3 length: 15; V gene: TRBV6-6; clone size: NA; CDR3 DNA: TGTGCCAGCAACCGACTAGCGGGGGCCACCGGGGAGCTGTTTTTT; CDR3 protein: CASNRLAGATGELFF
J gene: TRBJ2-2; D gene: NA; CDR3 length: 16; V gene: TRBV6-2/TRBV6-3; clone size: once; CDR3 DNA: TGTGCCAGCAGTCAACGGCGAGGCCTGGGCACCGGGGAGCTGTTTTTT; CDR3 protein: CASSQRRGLGTGELFF
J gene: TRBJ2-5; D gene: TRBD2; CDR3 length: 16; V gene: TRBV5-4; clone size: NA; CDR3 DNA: TGTGCCAGCAGCTTGATAGCGGGGGGGCCGTGGGAGACCCAGTACTTC; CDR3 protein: CASSLIAGGPWETQYF
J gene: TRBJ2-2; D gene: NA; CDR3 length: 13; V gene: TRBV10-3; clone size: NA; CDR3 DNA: TGTGCCATCAGTGTCGGGAACACCGGGGAGCTGTTTTTT; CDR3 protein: CAISVGNTGELFF
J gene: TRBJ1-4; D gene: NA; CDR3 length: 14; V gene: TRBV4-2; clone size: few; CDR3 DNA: TGTGCCAGCAGCCCCCTCGCCGGGAATGAAAAACTGTTTTTT; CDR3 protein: CASSPLAGNEKLFF
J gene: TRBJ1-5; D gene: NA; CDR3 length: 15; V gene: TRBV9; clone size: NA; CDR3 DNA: TGTGCCAGCAGCGTAAGTTCAGGTAGCAATCAGCCCCAGCATTTT; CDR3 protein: CASSVSSGSNQPQHF
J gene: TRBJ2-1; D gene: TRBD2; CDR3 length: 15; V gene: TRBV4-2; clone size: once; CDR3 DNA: TGTGCCAGCAGCCATCGGCTAGCGGACCTTAATGAGCAGTTCTTC; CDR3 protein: CASSHRLADLNEQFF
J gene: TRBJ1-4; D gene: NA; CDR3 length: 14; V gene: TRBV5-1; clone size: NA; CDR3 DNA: TGCGCCAGCAGCTCGTATTTAAGTCGGGAAAAACTGTTTTTT; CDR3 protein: CASSSYLSREKLFF
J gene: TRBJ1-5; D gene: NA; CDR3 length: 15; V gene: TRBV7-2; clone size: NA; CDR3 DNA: TGTGCCAGCAGCTTCGCGGGACGGTACAATCAGCCCCAGCATTTT; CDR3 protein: CASSFAGRYNQPQHF
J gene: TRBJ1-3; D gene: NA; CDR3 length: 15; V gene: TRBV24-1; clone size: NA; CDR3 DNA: TGTGCCACCAGTGATGGGCGGGAAACTGGAAACACCATATATTTT; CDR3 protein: CATSDGRETGNTIYF
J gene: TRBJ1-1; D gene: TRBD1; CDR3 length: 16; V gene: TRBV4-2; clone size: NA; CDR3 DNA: TGTGCCAGCAGCCAAAGTCGCACAGGGGGCCGGCTGATAGCTTTCTTT; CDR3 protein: CASSQSRTGGRLIAFF
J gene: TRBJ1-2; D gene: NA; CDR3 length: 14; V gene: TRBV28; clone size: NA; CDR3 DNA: TGTGCCAGCAGTCCGGACAGTTTAAACTATGGCTACACCTTC; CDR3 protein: CASSPDSLNYGYTF
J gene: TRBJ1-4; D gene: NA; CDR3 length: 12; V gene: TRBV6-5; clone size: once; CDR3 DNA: TGTGCCAGCCGGGCAGGGTATGAAAAACTGTTTTTT; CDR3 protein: CASRAGYEKLFF
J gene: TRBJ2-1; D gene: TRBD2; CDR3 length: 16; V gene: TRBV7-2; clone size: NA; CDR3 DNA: TGTGCCAGCAGCTCCCAGTCTGGGGGGGGGTTAAATGAGCAGTTCTTC; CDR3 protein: CASSSQSGGGLNEQFF
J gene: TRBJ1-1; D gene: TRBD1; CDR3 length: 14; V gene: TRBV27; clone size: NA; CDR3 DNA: TGTGCCAGCAGGCCAGGGGGGATGAACACTGAAGCTTTCTTT; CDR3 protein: CASRPGGMNTEAFF
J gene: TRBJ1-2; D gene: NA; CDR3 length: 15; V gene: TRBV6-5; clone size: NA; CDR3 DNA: TGTGCCAGCAGTTACTCCCGACAGTCCAACTATGGCTACACCTTC; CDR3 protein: CASSYSRQSNYGYTF
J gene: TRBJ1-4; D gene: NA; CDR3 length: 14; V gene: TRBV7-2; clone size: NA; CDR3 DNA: TGTGCCAGCAGCTCCGGGACATGGGGTGAAAAACTGTTTTTT; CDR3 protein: CASSSGTWGEKLFF
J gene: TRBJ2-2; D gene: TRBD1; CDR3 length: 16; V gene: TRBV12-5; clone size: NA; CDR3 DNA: TGTGCTAGTGGTCCCCCGGGACAGGCGAACACCGGGGAGCTGTTTTTT; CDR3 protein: CASGPPGQANTGELFF
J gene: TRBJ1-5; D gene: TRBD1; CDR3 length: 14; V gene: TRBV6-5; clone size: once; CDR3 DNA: TGTGCCAGCAGCCGGGGACAGTTCAATCAGCCCCAGCATTTT; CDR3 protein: CASSRGQFNQPQHF
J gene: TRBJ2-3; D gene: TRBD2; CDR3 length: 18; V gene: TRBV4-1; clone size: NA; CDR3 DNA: TGCGCCAGCAGCCAACGGGTTTTTAGCGGGGGGGGCACAGATACGCAGTATTTT; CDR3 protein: CASSQRVFSGGGTDTQYF
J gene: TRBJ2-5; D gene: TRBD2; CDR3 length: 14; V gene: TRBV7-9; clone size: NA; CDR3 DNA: TGTGCCAGCAGCTTAACTAGCGGTAAAGAGACCCAGTACTTC; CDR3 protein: CASSLTSGKETQYF
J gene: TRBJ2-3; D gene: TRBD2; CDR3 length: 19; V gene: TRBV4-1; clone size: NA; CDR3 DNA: TGCGCCAGCAGCCAAGGACTAGCGGGGGCCCGAATGAGCACAGATACGCAGTATTTT; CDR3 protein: CASSQGLAGARMSTDTQYF
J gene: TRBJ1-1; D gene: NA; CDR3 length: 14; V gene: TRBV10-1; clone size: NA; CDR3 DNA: TGCGCCAGCAGTGGAGGTTCGGCGGTTGATGAAGCTTTCTTT; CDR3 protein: CASSGGSAVDEAFF
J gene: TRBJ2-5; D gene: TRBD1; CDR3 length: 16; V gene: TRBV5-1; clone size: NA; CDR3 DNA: TGCGCCAGCAGCCCGGGAGACAGGGGGCTAGGCGAGACCCAGTACTTC; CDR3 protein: CASSPGDRGLGETQYF
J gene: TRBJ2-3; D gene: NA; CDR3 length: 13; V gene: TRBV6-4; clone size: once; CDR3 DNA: TGTGCCAGCTCAGGGCTAGGTCTGGATACGCAGTATTTT; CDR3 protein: CASSGLGLDTQYF
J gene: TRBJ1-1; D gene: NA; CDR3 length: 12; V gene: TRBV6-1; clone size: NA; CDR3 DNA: TGTGCCAGCAGTGAAAGAGGGCCGGGAGCTTTCTTT; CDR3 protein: CASSERGPGAFF
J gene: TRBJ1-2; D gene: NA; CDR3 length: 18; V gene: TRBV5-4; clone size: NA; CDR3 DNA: TGTGCCAGCAGCTTACGGCCGGGTTCCCGCTCAATCCACTATGGCTACACCTTC; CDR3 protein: CASSLRPGSRSIHYGYTF